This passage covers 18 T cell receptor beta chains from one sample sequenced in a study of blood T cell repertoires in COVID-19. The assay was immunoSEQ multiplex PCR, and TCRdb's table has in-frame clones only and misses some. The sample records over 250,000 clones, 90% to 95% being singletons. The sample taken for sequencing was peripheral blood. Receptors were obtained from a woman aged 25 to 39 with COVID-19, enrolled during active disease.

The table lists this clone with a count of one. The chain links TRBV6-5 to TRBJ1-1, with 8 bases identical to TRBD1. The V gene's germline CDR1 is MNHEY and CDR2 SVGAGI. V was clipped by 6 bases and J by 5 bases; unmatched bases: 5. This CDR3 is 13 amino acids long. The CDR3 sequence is CASSVDRVTEAFF. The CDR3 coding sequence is TGTGCCAGCAGCGTGGACAGGGTAACTGAAGCTTTCTTT.

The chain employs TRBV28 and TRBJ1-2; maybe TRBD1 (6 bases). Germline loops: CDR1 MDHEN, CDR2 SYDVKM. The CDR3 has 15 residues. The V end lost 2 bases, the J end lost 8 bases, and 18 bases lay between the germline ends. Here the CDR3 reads CASSLVFVRGGGYTF. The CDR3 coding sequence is TGTGCCAGCAGTTTAGTGTTCGTCAGGGGAGGGGGCTACACCTTC.

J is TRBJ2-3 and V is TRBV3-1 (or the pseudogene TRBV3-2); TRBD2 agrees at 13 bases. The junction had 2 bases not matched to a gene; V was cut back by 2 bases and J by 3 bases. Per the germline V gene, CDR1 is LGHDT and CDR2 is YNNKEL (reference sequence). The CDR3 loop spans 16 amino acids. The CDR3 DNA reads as TGTGCCAGCAGCCAACAGACTAGCGGGAGGACAGATACGCAGTATTTT. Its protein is CASSQQTSGRTDTQYF.

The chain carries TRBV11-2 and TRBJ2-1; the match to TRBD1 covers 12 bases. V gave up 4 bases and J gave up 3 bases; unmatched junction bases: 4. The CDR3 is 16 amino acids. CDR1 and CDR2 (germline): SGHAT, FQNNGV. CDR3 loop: CASSSGQGAIYNEQFF. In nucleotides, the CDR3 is TGTGCCAGCAGCTCGGGACAGGGGGCTATCTACAATGAGCAGTTCTTC.

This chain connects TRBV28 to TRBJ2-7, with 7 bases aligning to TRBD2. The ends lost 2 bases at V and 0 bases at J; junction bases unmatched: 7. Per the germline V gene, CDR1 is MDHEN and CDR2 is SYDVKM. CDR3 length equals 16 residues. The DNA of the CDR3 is TGTGCCAGCAGTTTAGTATGGCGGGAGAGCTCCTACGAGCAGTACTTC. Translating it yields CASSLVWRESSYEQYF.

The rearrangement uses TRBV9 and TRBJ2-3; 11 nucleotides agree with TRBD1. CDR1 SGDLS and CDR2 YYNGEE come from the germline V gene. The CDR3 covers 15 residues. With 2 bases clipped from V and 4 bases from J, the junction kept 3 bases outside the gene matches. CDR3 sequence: CASSVSGQGADTQYF. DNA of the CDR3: TGTGCCAGCAGCGTGTCGGGACAGGGGGCAGATACGCAGTATTTT.

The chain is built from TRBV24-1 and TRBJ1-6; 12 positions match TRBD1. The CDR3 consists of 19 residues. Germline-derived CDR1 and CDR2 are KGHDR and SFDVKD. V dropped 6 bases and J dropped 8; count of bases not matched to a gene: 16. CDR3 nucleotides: TGTGCCACCAGTCCCCTTAGGGGACAGGGGGCTCGGGAAGATTCACCCCTCCACTTT. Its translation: CATSPLRGQGAREDSPLHF.

The DNA of the CDR3 is TGTGCCAGCAGTGAAAGACAGATTAATCAGCCCCAGCATTTT. Its translation is CASSERQINQPQHF. The genes are TRBV2 and TRBJ1-5; perhaps TRBD1 as D (5 bases). V was cut by 2 bases and J by 4 bases, with 9 bases left in between. This CDR3 spans 14 amino acids. Germline CDR1 is SNHLY and CDR2 is FYNNEI.

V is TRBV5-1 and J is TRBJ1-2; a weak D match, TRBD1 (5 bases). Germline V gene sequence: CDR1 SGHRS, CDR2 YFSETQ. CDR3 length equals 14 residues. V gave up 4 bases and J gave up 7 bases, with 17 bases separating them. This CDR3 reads CASSPDTSQSGYTF. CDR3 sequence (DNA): TGCGCCAGCAGCCCGGACACAAGCCAGTCTGGCTACACCTTC.

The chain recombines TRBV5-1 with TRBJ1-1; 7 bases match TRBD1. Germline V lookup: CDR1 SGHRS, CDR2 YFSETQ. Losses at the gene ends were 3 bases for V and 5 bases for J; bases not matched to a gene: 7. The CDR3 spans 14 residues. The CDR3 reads CASSSGDRATEAFF. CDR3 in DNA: TGCGCCAGCAGCTCCGGCGACAGGGCGACTGAAGCTTTCTTT.

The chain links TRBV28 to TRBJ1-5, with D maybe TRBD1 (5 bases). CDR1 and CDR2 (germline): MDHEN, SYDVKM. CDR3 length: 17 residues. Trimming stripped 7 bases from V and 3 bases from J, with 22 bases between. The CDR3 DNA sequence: TGTGCCAGCACCCTTAGGGGAAGACAAAATATCAATCAGCCCCAGCATTTT. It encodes CASTLRGRQNINQPQHF.

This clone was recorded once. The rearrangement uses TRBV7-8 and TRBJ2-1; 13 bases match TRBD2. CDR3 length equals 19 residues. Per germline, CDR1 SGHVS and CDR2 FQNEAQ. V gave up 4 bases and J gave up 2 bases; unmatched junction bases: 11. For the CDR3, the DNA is TGTGCCAGCAGCTCGGGACTAGCGGGACAATTTTTAACCTACAATGAGCAGTTCTTC. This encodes CASSSGLAGQFLTYNEQFF. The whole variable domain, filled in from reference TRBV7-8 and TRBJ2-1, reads GAGVSQSPRYKVAKRGQDVALRCDPISGHVSLFWYQQALGQGPEFLTYFQNEAQLDKSGLPSDRFFAERPEGSVSTLKIQRTQQEDSAVYLCASSSGLAGQFLTYNEQFFGPGTRLTVL.

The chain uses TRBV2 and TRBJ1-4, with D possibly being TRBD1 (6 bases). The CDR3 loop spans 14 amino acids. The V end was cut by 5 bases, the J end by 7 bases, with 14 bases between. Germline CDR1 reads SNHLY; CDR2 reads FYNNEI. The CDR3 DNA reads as TGTGCCAGCAGTCCAGGGGAAGGTAGTGAAAAACTGTTTTTT. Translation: CASSPGEGSEKLFF.

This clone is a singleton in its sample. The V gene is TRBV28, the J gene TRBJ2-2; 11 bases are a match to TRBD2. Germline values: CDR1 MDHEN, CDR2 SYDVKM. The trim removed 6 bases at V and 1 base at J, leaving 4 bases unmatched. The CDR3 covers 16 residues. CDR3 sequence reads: CASSSGTSGNTGELFF. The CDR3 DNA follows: TGTGCCAGCAGCTCGGGGACTAGCGGGAACACCGGGGAGCTGTTTTTT. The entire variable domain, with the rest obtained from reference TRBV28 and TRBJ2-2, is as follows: DVKVTQSSRYLVKRTGEKVFLECVQDMDHENMFWYRQDPGLGLRLIYFSYDVKMKEKGDIPEGYSVSREKKERFSLILESASTNQTSMYLCASSSGTSGNTGELFFGEGSRLTVL.

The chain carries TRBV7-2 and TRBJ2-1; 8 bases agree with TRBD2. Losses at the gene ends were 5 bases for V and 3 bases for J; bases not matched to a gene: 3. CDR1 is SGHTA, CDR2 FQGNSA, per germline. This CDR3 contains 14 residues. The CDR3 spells CASSPGGSYNEQFF. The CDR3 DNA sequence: TGTGCCAGCAGCCCGGGGGGGAGCTACAATGAGCAGTTCTTC.

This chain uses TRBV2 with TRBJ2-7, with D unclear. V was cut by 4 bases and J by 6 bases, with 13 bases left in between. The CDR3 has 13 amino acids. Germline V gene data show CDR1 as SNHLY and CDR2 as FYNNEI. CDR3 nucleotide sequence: TGTGCCAGCAGTGGAGGTCTGGTGAGCGAGCAGTACTTC. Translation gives CASSGGLVSEQYF.

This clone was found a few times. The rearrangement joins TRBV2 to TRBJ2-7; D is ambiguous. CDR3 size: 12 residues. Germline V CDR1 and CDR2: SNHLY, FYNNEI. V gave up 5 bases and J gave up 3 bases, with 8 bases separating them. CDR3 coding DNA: TGTGCCAGCAGTCTGGCGGACTACGAGCAGTACTTC. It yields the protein CASSLADYEQYF.

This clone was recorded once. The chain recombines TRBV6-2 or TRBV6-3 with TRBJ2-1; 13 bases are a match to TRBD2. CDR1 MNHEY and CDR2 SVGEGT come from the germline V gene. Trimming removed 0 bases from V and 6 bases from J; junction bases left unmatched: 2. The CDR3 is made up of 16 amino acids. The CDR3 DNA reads TGTGCCAGCAGTTACTCGAGACTAGCGGGAGGCAATGAGCAGTTCTTC. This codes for CASSYSRLAGGNEQFF.